The present TCR beta chain was sequenced within a study of cytomegalovirus exposure and HLA in healthy donors. Comments on this clone: The antigen remains undetermined.

60 Vbeta and 13 Jbeta primers were used in PCR. Libraries were prepared by immunoSEQ multiplex PCR; TCRdb keeps only in-frame clonotypes and omits some of them. The table lists 100,000 or so clones, 80% of them singletons. Though probably carrying unrecorded immune exposures, donors were nominally healthy at sampling. There are 17 residues in the CDR3. The V end lost 0 bases, the J end lost 7 bases, and 21 bases lay between the germline ends. Per the germline V gene, CDR1 is WSHSY and CDR2 is SAAADI. Whole-study findings and limits: A likely sequencing artifact accounted for one observed cluster of highly shared sequence variants. Most TCR sequences were seen very rarely across donors, but some public TCRs occurred in many.

The source is a man aged 25-40 years in good health and CMV-seronegative. Sequenced material: PBMCs. The rearrangement uses TRBV10-2 and TRBJ1-2; D possibly corresponds to TRBD1 (6 bases). The CDR3 is CASSESTIAGQSRGYTF. The CDR3 DNA follows: TGCGCCAGCAGTGAGTCGACTATTGCAGGACAGTCGCGTGGCTACACCTTC.